The sequence of this T cell receptor beta chain was determined in a study of control samples from healthy donors and cancer patients. TCRdb's copy holds only in-frame clones and misses some; the assay was immunoSEQ multiplex PCR. Here the sample spans 90,000 to 100,000 clones, 79% being singletons. This clone was counted between two and nine times. This CDR3 is built from 13 residues. V lost 1 base and J lost 4, with 7 bases in between. Germline V gives CDR1 SEHNR, CDR2 FQNEAQ (reference sequence). This receptor was taken from a woman aged 25-40 years in good health. The chain uses TRBV7-9 and TRBJ1-1; no clear D gene. Sequenced input: blood. The CDR3 region has the DNA TGTGCCAGCAGCTTAGAAGTGGGCACTGAAGCTTTCTTT. It encodes CASSLEVGTEAFF.